This TCR beta chain stems from a study of cytomegalovirus exposure and HLA in healthy donors. Study-level findings and limits: Listed as cytomegalovirus-associated were more than 150 TCR beta chains.

The germline CDR1 and CDR2 sequences are SGHTA and FQGNSA. This CDR3 is 14 amino acids long. V lost 1 base to trimming and J lost 4 bases, with 7 bases between them. This clone was seen only once. What it binds is not known. In the PCR, 60 Vbeta and 13 Jbeta primers were used. Method: immunoSEQ multiplex PCR; TCRdb's copy keeps in-frame clones and lacks some. The table includes 85,000 to 130,000 clones, 71% detected once. This rearrangement joins TRBV7-2 to TRBJ1-4; no clear D gene. The TCR was taken from a female donor in good health and CMV-seronegative. Sequencing was carried out using PBMCs. The CDR3 is CASSLVVSNEKLFF. In DNA, the CDR3 is TGTGCCAGCAGCTTAGTGGTTAGTAATGAAAAACTGTTTTTT.